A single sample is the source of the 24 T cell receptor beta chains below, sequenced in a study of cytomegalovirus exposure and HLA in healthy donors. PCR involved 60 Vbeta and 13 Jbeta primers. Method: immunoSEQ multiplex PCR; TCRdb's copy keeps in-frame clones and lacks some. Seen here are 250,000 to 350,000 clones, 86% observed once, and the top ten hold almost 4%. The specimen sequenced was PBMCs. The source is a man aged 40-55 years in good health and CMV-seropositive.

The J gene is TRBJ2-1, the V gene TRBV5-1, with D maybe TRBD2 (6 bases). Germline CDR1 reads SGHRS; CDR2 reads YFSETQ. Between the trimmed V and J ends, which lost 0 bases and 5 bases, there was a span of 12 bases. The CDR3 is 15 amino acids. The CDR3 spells CASSLALGLHNEQFF. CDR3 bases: TGCGCCAGCAGCTTGGCCCTAGGACTACACAATGAGCAGTTCTTC. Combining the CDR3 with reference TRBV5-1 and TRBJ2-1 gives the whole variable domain KAGVTQTPRYLIKTRGQQVTLSCSPISGHRSVSWYQQTPGQGLQFLFEYFSETQRNKGNFPGRFSGRQFSNSRSEMNVSTLELGDSALYLCASSLALGLHNEQFFGPGTRLTVL.

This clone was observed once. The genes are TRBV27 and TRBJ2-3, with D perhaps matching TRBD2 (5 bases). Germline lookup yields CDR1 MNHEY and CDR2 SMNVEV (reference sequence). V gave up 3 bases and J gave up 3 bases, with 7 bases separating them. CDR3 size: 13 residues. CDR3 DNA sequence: TGTGCCAGCAGTTTTCGGGGTACAGATACGCAGTATTTT. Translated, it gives CASSFRGTDTQYF.

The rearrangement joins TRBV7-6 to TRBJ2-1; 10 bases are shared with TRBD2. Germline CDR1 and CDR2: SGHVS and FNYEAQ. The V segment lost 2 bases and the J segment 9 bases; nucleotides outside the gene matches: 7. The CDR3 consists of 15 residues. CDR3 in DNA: TGTGCCAGCAGCTTACCAGCGGGAGGGCCGGGTGAGCAGTTCTTC. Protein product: CASSLPAGGPGEQFF.

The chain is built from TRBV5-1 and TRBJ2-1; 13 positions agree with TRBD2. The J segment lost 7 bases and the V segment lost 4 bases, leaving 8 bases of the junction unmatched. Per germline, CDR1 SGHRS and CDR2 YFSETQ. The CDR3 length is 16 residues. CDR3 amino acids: CASSHGLAGEHNEQFF. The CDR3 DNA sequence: TGCGCCAGCAGCCACGGACTAGCGGGAGAGCATAATGAGCAGTTCTTC.

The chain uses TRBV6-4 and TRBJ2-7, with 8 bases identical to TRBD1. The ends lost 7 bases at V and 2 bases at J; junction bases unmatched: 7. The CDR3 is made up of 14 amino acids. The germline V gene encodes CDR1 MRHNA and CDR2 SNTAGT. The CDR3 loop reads CASTRDRPPYEQYF. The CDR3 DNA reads TGTGCCAGCACCCGGGACAGGCCACCCTACGAGCAGTACTTC.

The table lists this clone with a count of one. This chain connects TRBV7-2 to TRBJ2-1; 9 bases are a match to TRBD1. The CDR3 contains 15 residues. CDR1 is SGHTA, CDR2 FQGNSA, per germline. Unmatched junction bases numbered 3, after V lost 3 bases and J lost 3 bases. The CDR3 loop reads CASSFGQGIYNEQFF. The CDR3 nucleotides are TGTGCCAGCAGCTTCGGACAGGGGATCTACAATGAGCAGTTCTTC. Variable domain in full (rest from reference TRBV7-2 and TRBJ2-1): GAGVSQSPSNKVTEKGKDVELRCDPISGHTALYWYRQSLGQGLEFLIYFQGNSAPDKSGLPSDRFSAERTGGSVSTLTIQRTQQEDSAVYLCASSFGQGIYNEQFFGPGTRLTVL.

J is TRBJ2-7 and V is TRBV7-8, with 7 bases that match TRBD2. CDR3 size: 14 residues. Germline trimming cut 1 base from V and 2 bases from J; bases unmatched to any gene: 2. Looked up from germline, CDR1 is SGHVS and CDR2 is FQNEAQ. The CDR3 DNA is TGTGCCAGCAGCTTAGGGGGGAGGGCCTACGAGCAGTACTTC. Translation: CASSLGGRAYEQYF.

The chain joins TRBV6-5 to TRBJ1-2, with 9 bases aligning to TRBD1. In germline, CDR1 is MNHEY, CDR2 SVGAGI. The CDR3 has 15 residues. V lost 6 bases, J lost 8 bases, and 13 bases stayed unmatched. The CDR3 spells CASRYKGTGSKGYTF. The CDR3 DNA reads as TGTGCCAGCAGATATAAAGGGACAGGGTCTAAAGGCTACACCTTC.

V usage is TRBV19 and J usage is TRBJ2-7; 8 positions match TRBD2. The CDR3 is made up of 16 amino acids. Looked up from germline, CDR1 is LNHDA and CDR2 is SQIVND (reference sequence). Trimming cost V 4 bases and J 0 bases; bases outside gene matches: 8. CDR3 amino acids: CASSTFTGTSSYEQYF. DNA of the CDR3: TGTGCCAGTAGTACCTTTACCGGGACTAGCTCCTACGAGCAGTACTTC.

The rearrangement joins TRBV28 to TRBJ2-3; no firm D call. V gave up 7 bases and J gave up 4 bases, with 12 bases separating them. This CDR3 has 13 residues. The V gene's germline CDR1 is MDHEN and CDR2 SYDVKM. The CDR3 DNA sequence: TGTGCCAGCACCCCGATGAGCGCAGATACGCAGTATTTT. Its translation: CASTPMSADTQYF.

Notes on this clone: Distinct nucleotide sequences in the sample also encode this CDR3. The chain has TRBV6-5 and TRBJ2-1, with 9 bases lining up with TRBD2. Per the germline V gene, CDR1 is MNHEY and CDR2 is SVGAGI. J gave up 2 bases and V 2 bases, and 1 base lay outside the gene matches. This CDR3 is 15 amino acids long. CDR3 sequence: CASSYLAGTYNEQFF. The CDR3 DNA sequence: TGTGCCAGCAGTTACCTAGCGGGGACCTACAATGAGCAGTTCTTC.

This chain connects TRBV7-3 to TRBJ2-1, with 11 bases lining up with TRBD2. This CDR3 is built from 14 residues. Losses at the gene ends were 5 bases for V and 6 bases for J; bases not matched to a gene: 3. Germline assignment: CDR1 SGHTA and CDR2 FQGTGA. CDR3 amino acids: CASSPTSGSNEQFF. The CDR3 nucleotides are TGTGCCAGCAGCCCCACTAGCGGGAGCAATGAGCAGTTCTTC.

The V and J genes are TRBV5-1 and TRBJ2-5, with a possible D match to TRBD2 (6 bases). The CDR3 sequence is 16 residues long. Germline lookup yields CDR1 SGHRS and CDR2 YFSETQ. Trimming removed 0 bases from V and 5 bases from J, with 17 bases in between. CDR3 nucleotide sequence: TGCGCCAGCAGCTTGGAATTAGCGGCATCCTCGGAGACCCAGTACTTC. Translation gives CASSLELAASSETQYF.

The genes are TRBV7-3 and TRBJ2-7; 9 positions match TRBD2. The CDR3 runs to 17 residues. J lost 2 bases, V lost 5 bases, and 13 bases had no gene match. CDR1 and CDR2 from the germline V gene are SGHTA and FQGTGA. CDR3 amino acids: CASSEAPVSSGAYEQYF. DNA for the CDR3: TGTGCCAGCAGCGAGGCCCCGGTCTCTAGCGGGGCCTACGAGCAGTACTTC.

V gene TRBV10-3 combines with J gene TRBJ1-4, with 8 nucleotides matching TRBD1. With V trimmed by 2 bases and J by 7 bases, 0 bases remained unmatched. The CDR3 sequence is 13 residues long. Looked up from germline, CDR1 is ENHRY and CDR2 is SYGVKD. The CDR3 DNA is TGTGCCATCAGTGAGGGACAGGGTGAAAAACTGTTTTTT. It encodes CAISEGQGEKLFF.

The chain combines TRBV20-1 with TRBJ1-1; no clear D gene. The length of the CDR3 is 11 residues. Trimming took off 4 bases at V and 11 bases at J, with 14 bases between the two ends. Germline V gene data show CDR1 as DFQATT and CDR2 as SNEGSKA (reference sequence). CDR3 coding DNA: TGCAGTGCTAACGAACAAAAGAAGGCTTTCTTT. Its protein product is CSANEQKKAFF.

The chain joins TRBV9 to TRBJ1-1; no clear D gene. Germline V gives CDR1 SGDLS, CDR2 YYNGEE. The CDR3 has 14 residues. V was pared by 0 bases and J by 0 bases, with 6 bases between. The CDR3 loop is CASSVGSMNTEAFF. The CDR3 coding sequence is TGTGCCAGCAGCGTAGGTAGCATGAACACTGAAGCTTTCTTT.

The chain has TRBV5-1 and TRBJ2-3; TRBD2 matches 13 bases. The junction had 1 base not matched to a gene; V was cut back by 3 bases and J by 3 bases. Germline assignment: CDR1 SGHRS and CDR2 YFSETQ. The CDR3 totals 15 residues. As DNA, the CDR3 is TGCGCCAGCAGCTCACTAGCGGGAGGGACAGATACGCAGTATTTT. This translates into CASSSLAGGTDTQYF.

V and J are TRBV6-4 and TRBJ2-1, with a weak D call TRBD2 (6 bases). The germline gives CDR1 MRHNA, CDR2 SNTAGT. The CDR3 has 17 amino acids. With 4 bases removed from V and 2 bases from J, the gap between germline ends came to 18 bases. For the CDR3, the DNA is TGTGCCAGCAGTGTGGAGGGTGGCGGGATTCCCTACAATGAGCAGTTCTTC. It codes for CASSVEGGGIPYNEQFF.

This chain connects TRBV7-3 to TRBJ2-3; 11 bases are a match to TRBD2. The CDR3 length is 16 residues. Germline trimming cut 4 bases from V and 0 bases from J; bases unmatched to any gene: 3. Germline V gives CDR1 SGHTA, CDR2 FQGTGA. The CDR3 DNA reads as TGTGCCAGCAGCTCACGACTAGCGGGGAGCACAGATACGCAGTATTTT. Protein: CASSSRLAGSTDTQYF.

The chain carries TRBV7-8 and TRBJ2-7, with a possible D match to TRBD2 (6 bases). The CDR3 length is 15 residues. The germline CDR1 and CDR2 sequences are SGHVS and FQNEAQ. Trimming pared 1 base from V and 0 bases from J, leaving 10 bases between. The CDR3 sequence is CASSLGLATSYEQYF. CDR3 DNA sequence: TGTGCCAGCAGCTTAGGCCTAGCGACCTCCTACGAGCAGTACTTC.

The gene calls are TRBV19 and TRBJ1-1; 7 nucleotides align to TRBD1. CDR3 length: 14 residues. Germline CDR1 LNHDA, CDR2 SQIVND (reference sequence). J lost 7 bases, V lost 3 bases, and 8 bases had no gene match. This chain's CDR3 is CASSIGVGQVEAFF. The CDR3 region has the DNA TGTGCCAGTAGTATTGGAGTTGGACAGGTTGAAGCTTTCTTT. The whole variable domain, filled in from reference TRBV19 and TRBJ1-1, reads DGGITQSPKYLFRKEGQNVTLSCEQNLNHDAMYWYRQDPGQGLRLIYYSQIVNDFQKGDIAEGYSVSREKKESFPLTVTSAQKNPTAFYLCASSIGVGQVEAFFGQGTRLTVV.

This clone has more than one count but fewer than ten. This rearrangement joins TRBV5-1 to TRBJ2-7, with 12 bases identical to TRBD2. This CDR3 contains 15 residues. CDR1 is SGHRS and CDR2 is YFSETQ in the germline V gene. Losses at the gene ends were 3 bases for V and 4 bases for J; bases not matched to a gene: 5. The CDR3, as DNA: TGCGCCAGCAGCTGGACTAGCGGGAACGAGTACGAGCAGTACTTC. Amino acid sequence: CASSWTSGNEYEQYF.

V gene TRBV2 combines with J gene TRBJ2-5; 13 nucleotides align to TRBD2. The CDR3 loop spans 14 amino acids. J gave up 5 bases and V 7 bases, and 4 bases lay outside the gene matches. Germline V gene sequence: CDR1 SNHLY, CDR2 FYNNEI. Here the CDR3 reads CASTLGLAGETQYF. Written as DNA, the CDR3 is TGTGCCAGCACCTTGGGACTAGCGGGGGAGACCCAGTACTTC.